This T cell receptor beta chain derives from a study of CD8 T cells in Susac syndrome. The authors carried out high-throughput sequencing of TCR beta. They applied it to CD8+ and CD4+ T cells obtained from blood. The multiple sclerosis control cohort comprised treatment-naive individuals presenting with stable or active relapsing-remitting disease. The CD8+ and CD4+ T cells were isolated magnetically using a negative isolation approach, whereas the TEMRA cells were enriched by FACS. An amount of RNA that ranged from roughly 0.45 to 1 ug was reverse transcribed with random hexamers. TCR beta CDR3 was amplified by immunoSEQ multiplex PCR. This amplification extended across 54 Vbeta and 13 Jbeta segments. TCRdb processed the immunoSEQ multiplex PCR reads anew with MiXCR; each CDR3 protein has one entry. The sample lists around 280,000 distinct CDR3 sequences, 92% occurring once. The CDR3 has 15 residues. In germline, CDR1 is SNHLY, CDR2 FYNNEI. V was cut by 0 bases and J by 7 bases, with 12 bases left in between.

The chain recombines TRBV2 with TRBJ1-4; weak D call: TRBD1 (6 bases). The sample was CD4+ T cells from PBMCs. The receptor comes from a human donor with multiple sclerosis. CDR3 residues: CASSEARGAPEKLFF. CDR3 coding DNA: TGTGCCAGCAGTGAAGCGCGGGGGGCGCCTGAAAAACTGTTTTTT.